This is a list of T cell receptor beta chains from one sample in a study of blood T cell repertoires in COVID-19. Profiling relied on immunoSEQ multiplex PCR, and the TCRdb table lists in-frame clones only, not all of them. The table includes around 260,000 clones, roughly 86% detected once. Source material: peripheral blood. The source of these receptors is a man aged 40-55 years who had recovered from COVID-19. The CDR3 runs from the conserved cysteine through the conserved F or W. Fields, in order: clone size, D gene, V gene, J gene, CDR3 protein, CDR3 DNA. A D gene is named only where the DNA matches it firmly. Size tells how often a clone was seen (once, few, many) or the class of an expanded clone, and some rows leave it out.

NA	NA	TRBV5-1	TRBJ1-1	CASSRSLGGNTEAFF	TGCGCCAGCAGCAGGTCCCTGGGGGGGAACACTGAAGCTTTCTTT
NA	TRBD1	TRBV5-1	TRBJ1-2	CASSFDRGSGGYTF	TGCGCCAGCAGCTTCGACAGGGGGTCGGGAGGCTACACCTTC
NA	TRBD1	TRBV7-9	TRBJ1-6	CASSLPGGGSPLHF	TGTGCCAGCAGCTTACCAGGGGGCGGATCACCCCTCCACTTT
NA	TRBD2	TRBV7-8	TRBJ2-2	CASSFSGTSVGGELFF	TGTGCCAGCAGCTTTTCCGGGACTAGCGTTGGCGGGGAGCTGTTTTTT
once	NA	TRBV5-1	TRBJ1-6	CASSFSSIGNSPLHF	TGCGCCAGCAGCTTTTCTTCAATCGGGAATTCACCCCTCCACTTT
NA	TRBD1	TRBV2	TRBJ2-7	CASSGPGTETYEQYF	TGTGCCAGCAGCGGACCCGGGACAGAGACCTACGAGCAGTACTTC
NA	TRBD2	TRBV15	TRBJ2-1	CATSRPRLAGEVRPPVEFF	TGTGCCACCAGCAGACCCCGACTAGCGGGAGAGGTTCGGCCCCCGGTGGAGTTCTTC
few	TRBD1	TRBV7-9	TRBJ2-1	CASSLRQGSYNEQFF	TGTGCCAGCAGCTTACGACAGGGATCCTACAATGAGCAGTTCTTC
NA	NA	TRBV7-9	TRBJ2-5	CASSLLGQGETQYF	TGTGCCAGCAGCTTACTGGGGCAAGGAGAGACCCAGTACTTC
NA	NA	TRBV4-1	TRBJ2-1	CASSQETGFNEQFF	TGCGCCAGCAGCCAAGAGACGGGATTCAATGAGCAGTTCTTC
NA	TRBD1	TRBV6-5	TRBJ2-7	CAGGQGLVEQYF	TGTGCCGGGGGACAGGGGTTAGTCGAGCAGTACTTC
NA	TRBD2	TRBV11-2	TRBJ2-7	CASSLVTGLAYEQYF	TGTGCCAGCAGCTTAGTGACGGGACTAGCGTACGAGCAGTACTTC
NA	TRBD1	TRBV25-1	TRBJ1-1	CASRPPGQLNTEAFF	TGTGCCAGCAGGCCGCCGGGACAGCTGAACACTGAAGCTTTCTTT
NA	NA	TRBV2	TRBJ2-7	CASRNKMSSYEQYF	TGTGCCAGCAGAAATAAGATGAGCTCCTACGAGCAGTACTTC
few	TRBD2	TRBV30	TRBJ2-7	CAWRLAGGPTYEQYF	TGTGCCTGGAGACTAGCGGGAGGGCCTACCTACGAGCAGTACTTC
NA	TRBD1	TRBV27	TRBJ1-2	CASGQDYGYTF	TGTGCCAGCGGACAGGACTATGGCTACACCTTC
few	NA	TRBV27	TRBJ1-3	CASSFSGISGNTIYF	TGTGCCAGCAGTTTCTCGGGGATCTCTGGAAACACCATATATTTT
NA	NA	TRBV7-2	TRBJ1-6	CASSLDPDSPLHF	TGTGCCAGCAGCTTAGATCCGGATTCACCCCTCCACTTT
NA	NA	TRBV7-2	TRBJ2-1	CASSLGAGGNEQFF	TGTGCCAGCAGCTTAGGGGCCGGGGGCAATGAGCAGTTCTTC
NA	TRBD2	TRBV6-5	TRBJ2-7	CASTDRTSGIYEQYF	TGTGCCAGCACCGATCGGACTAGCGGGATCTACGAGCAGTACTTC
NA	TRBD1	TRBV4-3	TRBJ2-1	CASSPGQASYNEQFF	TGCGCCAGCAGCCCCGGACAGGCCTCCTACAATGAGCAGTTCTTC
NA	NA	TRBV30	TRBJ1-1	CAWSRTGNMNTEAFF	TGTGCCTGGAGCCGTACGGGTAATATGAACACTGAAGCTTTCTTT
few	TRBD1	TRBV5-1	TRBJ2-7	CASSWKREGQVTYEQYF	TGCGCCAGCAGTTGGAAGAGAGAGGGACAGGTAACCTACGAGCAGTACTTC
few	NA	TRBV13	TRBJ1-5	CASSFGGVGQPQHF	TGTGCCAGCAGTTTCGGGGGGGTTGGTCAGCCCCAGCATTTT
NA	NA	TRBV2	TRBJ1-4	CASRARWTATNEKLFF	TGTGCCAGCAGAGCCCGATGGACAGCAACTAATGAAAAACTGTTTTTT
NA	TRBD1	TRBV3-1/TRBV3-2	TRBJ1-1	CASSQPGQGGAFF	TGTGCCAGCAGCCAGCCCGGACAGGGGGGGGCTTTCTTT
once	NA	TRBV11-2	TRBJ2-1	CASSPGVKPSSYNEQFF	TGTGCCAGCAGCCCCGGGGTCAAACCCAGCTCCTACAATGAGCAGTTCTTC
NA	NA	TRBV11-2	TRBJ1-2	CASSLDKDYGYTF	TGTGCCAGCAGCTTGGACAAGGACTATGGCTACACCTTC
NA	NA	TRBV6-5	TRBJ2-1	CASSYFGGAFNEQFF	TGTGCCAGCAGTTACTTTGGCGGGGCATTCAATGAGCAGTTCTTC
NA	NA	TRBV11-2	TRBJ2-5	CASSLGPGRETQYF	TGTGCCAGCAGCTTAGGTCCGGGAAGAGAGACCCAGTACTTC
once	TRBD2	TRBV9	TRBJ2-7	CASSPTGRGREQYF	TGTGCCAGCAGCCCAACCGGGAGGGGTCGCGAGCAGTACTTC
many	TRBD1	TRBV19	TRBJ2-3	CASSLGQGYTDTQYF	TGTGCCAGTAGTCTGGGACAGGGGTACACAGATACGCAGTATTTT
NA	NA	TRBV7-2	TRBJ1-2	CASSSGQRPSYGYTF	TGTGCCAGCAGCTCCGGACAGCGACCATCCTATGGCTACACCTTC
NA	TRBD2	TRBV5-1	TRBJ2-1	CASSSPVVTSVGEQFF	TGCGCCAGCAGCTCCCCCGTGGTGACTAGCGTGGGTGAGCAGTTCTTC
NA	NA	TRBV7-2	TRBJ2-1	CASSLGAGVNEQFF	TGTGCCAGCAGCTTAGGTGCAGGGGTAAATGAGCAGTTCTTC
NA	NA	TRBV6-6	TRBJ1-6	CASRVGRSPLHF	TGTGCCAGCAGGGTAGGGAGGTCACCCCTCCACTTT
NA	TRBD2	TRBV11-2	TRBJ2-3	CASSPQTSGGRTDTQYF	TGTGCCAGCAGCCCGCAGACTAGCGGGGGGCGCACAGATACGCAGTATTTT
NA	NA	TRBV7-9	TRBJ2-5	CASSPRGGRAWETQYF	TGTGCCAGCAGCCCCCGGGGAGGCCGGGCTTGGGAGACCCAGTACTTC
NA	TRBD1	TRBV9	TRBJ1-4	CASSPSYRGGEKLFF	TGTGCCAGCAGCCCATCCTACAGGGGGGGGGAAAAACTGTTTTTT
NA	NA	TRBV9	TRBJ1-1	CASSGTGTRNTEAFF	TGTGCCAGCAGCGGTACAGGGACCAGGAACACTGAAGCTTTCTTT
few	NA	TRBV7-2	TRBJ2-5	CASSPFGIQETQYF	TGTGCCAGCAGCCCATTCGGGATACAAGAGACCCAGTACTTC
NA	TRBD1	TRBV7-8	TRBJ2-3	CASSSGTGIPGVDTQYF	TGTGCCAGCAGCTCGGGGACAGGAATCCCGGGGGTAGATACGCAGTATTTT
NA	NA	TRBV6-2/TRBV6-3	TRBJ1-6	CASSSLRTVQGSPLHF	TGTGCCAGCAGCTCACTCCGGACCGTTCAGGGATCACCCCTCCACTTT
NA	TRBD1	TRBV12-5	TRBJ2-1	CASGGRPGQSGEGSVF	TGTGCTAGTGGTGGGCGACCGGGACAGAGCGGTGAGGGAAGTGTCTTC
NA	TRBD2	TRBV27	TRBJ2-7	CASRGTSGRGTFEQYF	TGTGCCAGCCGAGGGACTAGCGGGAGGGGGACCTTTGAGCAGTACTTC
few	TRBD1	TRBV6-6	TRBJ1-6	CASSYPDRNSPLHF	TGTGCCAGCAGTTACCCGGACAGGAATTCACCCCTCCACTTT
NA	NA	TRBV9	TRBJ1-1	CASSEGARKTEAFF	TGTGCCAGCAGCGAAGGGGCTCGAAAGACTGAAGCTTTCTTT